The 11 T cell receptor beta chains below were found in one sample sequenced in a study of identical twins. TCRdb fed the 5' RACE reads into MiXCR, producing one record per CDR3 protein. The table lists about 240,000 distinct CDR3 sequences, 7.5% of them singletons. In addition, the sample was reused for a study of yellow fever vaccine responses in identical twins.

Specimen: CD8+ T cells sorted from blood. The receptors stem from a woman in her late teens or twenties in good health.

This clonotype was detected only a few times. V gene TRBV12-3 or TRBV12-4 combines with J gene TRBJ2-1, with 12 nucleotides matching TRBD2. Trimming at V came to 2 bases and at J to 8 bases, leaving 4 bases not matched to a gene. The CDR3 covers 15 residues. This CDR3 is CASSLWLAGGDEQFF. The CDR3 DNA is TGTGCCAGCAGTTTATGGCTAGCGGGAGGGGATGAGCAGTTCTTC.

In its sample, this clonotype was seen a few times. The J gene is TRBJ2-7, the V gene TRBV6-6; 12 bases line up with TRBD2. The CDR3 contains 16 residues. The germline gives CDR1 MNHNY, CDR2 SVGAGI (reference sequence). The ends lost 6 bases at V and 2 bases at J; junction bases unmatched: 8. The CDR3 sequence is CASSQGLAGFTYEQYF. The CDR3 coding sequence is TGTGCCAGCAGCCAGGGACTAGCGGGTTTCACCTACGAGCAGTACTTC.

This clonotype turned up a few times. The rearrangement uses TRBV18 and TRBJ2-5, with 10 bases aligning to TRBD1. Germline lookup yields CDR1 KGHSH and CDR2 LQKENI. The V gene end was trimmed by 3 bases and the J gene end by 2 bases; junction bases not matched to a gene: 6. CDR3 length: 16 residues. The CDR3, as DNA: TGTGCCAGCTCACCCGAGGACAGGGGGTGGCAAGAGACCCAGTACTTC. The encoded protein is CASSPEDRGWQETQYF.

This clonotype turned up a few times. The chain uses TRBV28 and TRBJ2-7, with TRBD1 identical over 9 bases. This CDR3 spans 14 amino acids. V gave up 5 bases and J gave up 3 bases; unmatched junction bases: 5. Germline CDR1 and CDR2: MDHEN and SYDVKM. The CDR3 spells CASSPGQGFYEQYV. CDR3 bases: TGTGCCAGCAGTCCGGGACAGGGCTTCTACGAGCAGTACGTC.

This clonotype was found a few times. The chain couples TRBV20-1 to TRBJ2-1; 11 bases are shared with TRBD2. V was clipped by 3 bases and J by 6 bases; unmatched bases: 1. CDR1 is DFQATT, CDR2 SNEGSKA, per germline (reference sequence). CDR3 length: 13 residues. CDR3 bases: TGCAGTGCTAGTACTAGCGGGAGCAATGAGCAGTTCTTC. The encoded protein is CSASTSGSNEQFF.

This clonotype was counted many times. In DNA form, the CDR3 reads TGCGCCAGCAGCTTGGGGGGGGCCCAGCCCCAGCATTTT. It is translated as CASSLGGAQPQHF. This chain uses TRBV5-1 with TRBJ1-5, with D perhaps matching TRBD1 (6 bases). V was trimmed by 0 bases and J by 7 bases, leaving 8 bases between them. The CDR3 loop spans 13 amino acids. Germline V gives CDR1 SGHRS, CDR2 YFSETQ.

This clonotype occurred a few times. The chain combines TRBV3-1 with TRBJ2-1; D unresolved. Trimming cost V 4 bases and J 0 bases, with 10 bases left between them. Germline CDR1 reads LGHDT; CDR2 reads YNNKEL (reference sequence). The CDR3 sequence is 15 residues long. The CDR3 here is CASSPTVYSYNEQFF. As DNA, the CDR3 is TGTGCCAGCAGCCCGACCGTTTACTCCTACAATGAGCAGTTCTTC.

The chain joins TRBV10-2 to TRBJ1-2; 7 nucleotides agree with TRBD1. J gave up 4 bases and V 11 bases, and 10 bases lay outside the gene matches. The CDR3 extends over 13 amino acids. The germline V gene encodes CDR1 WSHSY and CDR2 SAAADI. The CDR3, as DNA: TGCGCCTCTGGTTTACGGACAGGCTATGGCTACACCTTC. Protein sequence: CASGLRTGYGYTF.

Only a few counts were recorded for this clonotype. V gene TRBV6-5 combines with J gene TRBJ2-5; 11 bases map to TRBD2. Trimming at V came to 4 bases and at J to 3 bases, leaving 13 bases not matched to a gene. CDR3 length: 18 residues. CDR1 and CDR2 from the germline V gene are MNHEY and SVGAGI. This CDR3 is CASSSSPLPGLAEETQYF. The CDR3 nucleotides are TGTGCCAGCAGTTCCTCACCTCTACCGGGACTAGCGGAAGAGACCCAGTACTTC.

This clonotype appeared many times. The V gene is TRBV11-2, the J gene TRBJ2-2; 9 nucleotides line up with TRBD1. CDR1 and CDR2 from the germline V gene are SGHAT and FQNNGV. The J segment lost 2 bases and the V segment lost 4 bases, leaving 8 bases of the junction unmatched. The CDR3 loop spans 17 amino acids. This chain's CDR3 is CASSSHHRGRNTGELFF. The DNA for the CDR3 is TGTGCCAGCAGCTCGCATCACAGGGGGCGAAACACCGGGGAGCTGTTTTTT.

This clonotype came up many times. V usage is TRBV29-1 and J usage is TRBJ2-7; 8 bases are a match to TRBD1. CDR3 length: 13 amino acids. Looked up from germline, CDR1 is SQVTM and CDR2 is ANQGSEA. J gave up 4 bases and V 5 bases, and 7 bases lay outside the gene matches. CDR3 sequence (DNA): TGCAGCGTTCTGGGACAGGAGCGATACGAGCAGTACTTC. Its translation: CSVLGQERYEQYF.